The clone carrying this T cell receptor (beta chain) was detected only once. The antigen is not known. The data derive from a study of a mutant IDH1 vaccine in newly diagnosed glioma. The time point denotes: week 5, during vaccination. Vaccinated patients received 300 ug of mutant IDH1 20-mer peptide per dose, with topical imiquimod. There were new WHO grade 3 or 4 astrocytomas in the donors, and these were IDH1-mutant and ATRX-lost. Generated by immunoSEQ multiplex PCR, the TCRdb table keeps only in-frame clones and is missing some. The sample includes 35,000 to 45,000 clones, roughly 76% seen only once; the top ten take roughly 12%. This CDR3 spans 13 amino acids. V was clipped by 5 bases and J by 5 bases, with 15 bases between them. CDR1 is GTSNPN, CDR2 SVGIG, per germline (reference sequence).

The chain couples TRBV30 to TRBJ1-2; no reliable D call. The specimen was PBMCs, collected from a glioma patient whose treatment included an IDH1 peptide vaccine. The sequence came from a man aged 45-65 years with glioma. The CDR3 nucleotides are TGTGCCTGGGCAAGAAGGACGGAATATGGCTACACCTTC. It codes for CAWARRTEYGYTF.